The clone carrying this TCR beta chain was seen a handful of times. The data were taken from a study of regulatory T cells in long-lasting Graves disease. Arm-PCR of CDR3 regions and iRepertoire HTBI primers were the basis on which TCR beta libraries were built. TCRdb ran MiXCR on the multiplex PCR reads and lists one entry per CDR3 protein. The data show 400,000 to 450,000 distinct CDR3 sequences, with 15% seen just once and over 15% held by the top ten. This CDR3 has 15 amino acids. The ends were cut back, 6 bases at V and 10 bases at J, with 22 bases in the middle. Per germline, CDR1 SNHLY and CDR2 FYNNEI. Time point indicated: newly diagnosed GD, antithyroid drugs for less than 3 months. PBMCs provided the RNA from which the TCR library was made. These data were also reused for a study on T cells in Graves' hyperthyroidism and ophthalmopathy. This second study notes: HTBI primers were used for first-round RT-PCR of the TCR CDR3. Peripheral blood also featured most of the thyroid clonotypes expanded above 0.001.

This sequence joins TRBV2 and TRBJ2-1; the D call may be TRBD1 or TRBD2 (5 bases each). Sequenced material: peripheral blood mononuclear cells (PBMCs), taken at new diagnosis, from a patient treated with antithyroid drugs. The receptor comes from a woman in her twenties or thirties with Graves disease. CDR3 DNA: TGTGCCAGCAGCCCCTCCGGGACCAACCGATGGGAGCAGTTCTTC. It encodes CASSPSGTNRWEQFF.